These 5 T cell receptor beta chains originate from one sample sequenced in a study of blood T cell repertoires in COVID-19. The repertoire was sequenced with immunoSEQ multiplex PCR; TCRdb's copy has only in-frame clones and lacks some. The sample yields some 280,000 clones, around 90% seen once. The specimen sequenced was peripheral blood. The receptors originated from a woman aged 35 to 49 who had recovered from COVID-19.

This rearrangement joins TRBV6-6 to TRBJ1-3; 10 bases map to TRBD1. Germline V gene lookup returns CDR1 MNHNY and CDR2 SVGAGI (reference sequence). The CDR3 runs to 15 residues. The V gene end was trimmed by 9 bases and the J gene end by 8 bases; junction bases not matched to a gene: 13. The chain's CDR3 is CASTIFGQGGDTIYF. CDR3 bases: TGTGCCAGTACGATTTTCGGACAGGGGGGTGACACCATATATTTT.

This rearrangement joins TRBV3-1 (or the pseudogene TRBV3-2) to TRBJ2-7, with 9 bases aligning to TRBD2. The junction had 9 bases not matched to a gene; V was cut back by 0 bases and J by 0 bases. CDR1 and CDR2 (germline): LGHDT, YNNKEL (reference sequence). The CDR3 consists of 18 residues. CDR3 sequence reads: CASSQDAWPSGASYEQYF. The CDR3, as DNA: TGTGCCAGCAGCCAAGATGCCTGGCCTAGCGGGGCCTCCTACGAGCAGTACTTC.

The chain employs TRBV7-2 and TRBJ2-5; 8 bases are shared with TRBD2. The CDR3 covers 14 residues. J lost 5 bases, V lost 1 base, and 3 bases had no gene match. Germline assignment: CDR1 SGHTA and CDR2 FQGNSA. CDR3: CASSLVASGETQYF. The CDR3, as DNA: TGTGCCAGCAGCTTAGTGGCTAGCGGGGAGACCCAGTACTTC.

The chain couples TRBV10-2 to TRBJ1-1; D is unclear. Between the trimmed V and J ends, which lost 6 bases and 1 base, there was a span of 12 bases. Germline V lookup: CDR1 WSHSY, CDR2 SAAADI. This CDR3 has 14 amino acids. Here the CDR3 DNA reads TGCGCCAGCAGCCTACCCCCTTCGAACACTGAAGCTTTCTTT. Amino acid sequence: CASSLPPSNTEAFF.

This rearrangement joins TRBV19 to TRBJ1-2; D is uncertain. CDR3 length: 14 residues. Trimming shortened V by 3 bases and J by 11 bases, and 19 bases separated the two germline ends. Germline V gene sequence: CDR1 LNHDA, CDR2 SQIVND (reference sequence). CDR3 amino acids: CASSIGSRGNGYTF. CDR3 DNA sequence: TGTGCCAGTAGTATCGGATCCCGCGGTAACGGTTACACCTTC.